The rows below give T cell receptor beta chains drawn from one sample of a study of T cells in Graves' hyperthyroidism and ophthalmopathy. From the multiplex PCR reads, TCRdb called clonotypes with MiXCR, one entry per CDR3 protein. The data show approximately 600,000 distinct CDR3 sequences, 11% to 15% seen once. The sequenced sample was blood. The origin of the receptors is a woman in her twenties or thirties with Graves' hyperthyroidism that later progressed to Graves' ophthalmopathy. CDR3s include the opening cysteine and the closing phenylalanine or tryptophan. D genes are given only for firm matches.

.	TRBV28	11	CASSYYNEQFF
.	TRBV6-2/TRBV6-3	15	CASSYEPWLDREQYF
TRBD2	TRBV25-1	19	CASSESLGTGREKGDTQYF
TRBD2	TRBV2	14	CASKGIAGMETQYF
TRBD1	TRBV5-6	15	CASSFTGGAVDTQYF
TRBD1	TRBV5-1	16	CASSSTGTATNENLCF
.	TRBV10-3	11	CAIKEGTEAFF
.	TRBV19	17	CASSIDSGGLASETQYF
.	TRBV7-8	15	CASSLTGTPNQPQHF
TRBD2	TRBV27	16	CASKITREISQETQYF
.	TRBV7-9	16	CASSLASVGTAGEQYF
.	TRBV5-5	16	CASLHPTGPNTGELFF
TRBD1	TRBV6-1	16	CASSLQGQGGYYEQYF
.	TRBV6-2/TRBV6-3	14	CASSHGTQNTEAFF
TRBD1	TRBV29-1	16	CSVSGTGRYRTGELFF
TRBD2	TRBV30	14	CAWKYRTSAGELFF
.	TRBV12-5	14	CASALGGFATEQFF
.	TRBV7-8	16	CASSLVWDNGRETQYF
.	TRBV28	14	CASSQPAGRAGYTF
TRBD1	TRBV7-9	17	CASSLRVTGGADYGYTF
.	TRBV20-1	14	CSARDPRSNQPQHF
.	TRBV28	13	CASSFTGGQPQHF
TRBD2	TRBV19	15	CASASQQREWYEQFF
.	TRBV6-2/TRBV6-3	13	CASKSEDKNIQYF
.	TRBV29-1	15	CSVQGASGGTDTQYF
.	TRBV27	15	CASSLAGTAVYGYTF
TRBD2	TRBV11-3	17	CASSPYRTSGVYNEQFF
TRBD1	TRBV6-1	13	CASTRGGGGEAFF
.	TRBV29-1	12	CGVEYEYGEQFF
.	TRBV24-1	12	CATSDLLGTLFF
.	TRBV29-1	13	CSVSPDKTYEQYF
.	TRBV27	15	CASSHRDPLGNEQYF
TRBD2	TRBV10-1	15	CASSDIAEGGNEQYF
.	TRBV7-9	13	CASSFSDQETQYF
TRBD2	TRBV4-1	15	CASSLSSGNSYEQYF
TRBD2	TRBV20-1	15	CSARDGSGGPDTQYF
TRBD2	TRBV2	13	CASRKLAGNEQYF
TRBD2	TRBV7-6	17	CASSLDSPAGVINEQFF
TRBD2	TRBV27	13	CASSGRAHNEQFF
TRBD1	TRBV28	14	CASSVQGALIGYTF
TRBD1	TRBV28	13	CASNGQGHQPQHF
TRBD1	TRBV6-2/TRBV6-3	10	CASGPGQGHF
.	TRBV12-3/TRBV12-4	13	CASSPGRIYGYTF
.	TRBV19	16	CASSMWQDLNTGELFF
.	TRBV10-3	14	CAISLPGTNTEAFF
.	TRBV19	13	CASSWDGLDGHTF
.	TRBV29-1	11	CSADINTEAFF
.	TRBV28	14	CATWLGDGGTEAFF
TRBD1	TRBV2	15	CASRPQTGGEETQYF
.	TRBV19	14	CASSQTDLTGELFF
.	TRBV28	13	CASSFQRTYEQYF
TRBD1	TRBV4-1	16	CASSQEPGQGAHGYTF